The 27 T cell receptor beta chains below come from one sample, sequenced in a study of cytomegalovirus exposure and HLA in healthy donors. The PCR had 60 Vbeta and 13 Jbeta primers. Method: immunoSEQ multiplex PCR; TCRdb's copy keeps in-frame clones and lacks some. Of just under 250,000 clones in the sample, around 80% were seen once. The sequenced material came from PBMCs. These receptor sequences come from a woman between 35 and 50 years old in good health and CMV-seropositive.

The chain links TRBV18 to TRBJ2-7, with D maybe TRBD2 (5 bases). This CDR3 spans 14 amino acids. The germline V gene has CDR1 KGHSH and CDR2 LQKENI. Trimming removed 3 bases at V and 2 bases at J, with 11 bases between. CDR3 sequence reads: CASSPDGMPYEQYF. In DNA, the CDR3 is TGTGCCAGCTCACCCGACGGGATGCCCTACGAGCAGTACTTC.

The chain combines TRBV5-4 with TRBJ2-7; 11 bases agree with TRBD2. Germline assignment: CDR1 SGHNT and CDR2 YYREEE (reference sequence). The V segment lost 0 bases and the J segment 6 bases; nucleotides outside the gene matches: 5. This CDR3 has 15 residues. CDR3 nucleotides: TGTGCCAGCAGCTTGGTAGCGGGGGGGTATCTCGAGCAGTACTTC. Encoded protein: CASSLVAGGYLEQYF. Supplemented by reference TRBV5-4 and TRBJ2-7, the full variable domain reads ETGVTQSPTHLIKTRGQQVTLRCSSQSGHNTVSWYQQALGQGPQFIFQYYREEENGRGNFPPRFSGLQFPNYSSELNVNALELDDSALYLCASSLVAGGYLEQYFGPGTRLTVT.

The chain uses TRBV4-2 and TRBJ2-5; no definite D call. The DNA end lines up better with TRBJ2-7; the J call may be wrong. The V gene's germline CDR1 is LGHNA and CDR2 YNFKEQ. The CDR3 is 15 residues long. CDR3: CASSQGKQSVYEQYF. CDR3 nucleotide sequence: TGTGCCAGCAGCCAAGGGAAACAGTCAGTCTACGAGCAGTACTTC.

The chain is built from TRBV27 and TRBJ2-2, with 8 bases matching TRBD2. Per germline, CDR1 MNHEY and CDR2 SMNVEV (reference sequence). The CDR3 totals 16 residues. With 3 bases clipped from V and 2 bases from J, the junction kept 5 bases outside the gene matches. CDR3 coding DNA: TGTGCCAGCAGTTTGGAACGGGGGGGAAACACCGGGGAGCTGTTTTTT. Its protein product is CASSLERGGNTGELFF.

This rearrangement joins TRBV10-3 to TRBJ2-1, with 10 bases matching TRBD2. The CDR3 is 14 residues long. The V gene end was trimmed by 6 bases and the J gene end by 4 bases; junction bases not matched to a gene: 3. Germline loops: CDR1 ENHRY, CDR2 SYGVKD. CDR3 amino acids: CAISRTSGYNEQFF. The CDR3 region has the DNA TGTGCCATCAGCAGGACTAGCGGATACAATGAGCAGTTCTTC.

This clone was picked up a small number of times. This sequence joins TRBV19 and TRBJ1-5; D is uncertain. Trimming took off 0 bases at V and 9 bases at J, with 18 bases between the two ends. Germline-derived CDR1 and CDR2 are LNHDA and SQIVND (reference sequence). The CDR3 is 16 amino acids. The CDR3 region is CASSIDRSAGMAPQHF. The CDR3 DNA sequence: TGTGCCAGTAGTATAGATCGGAGCGCCGGGATGGCGCCCCAGCATTTT.

The rearrangement uses TRBV5-6 and TRBJ2-5, with D possibly matching TRBD2 (7 bases). Trimming took off 1 base at V and 5 bases at J, with 9 bases between the two ends. Germline V lookup: CDR1 SGHDT, CDR2 YYEEEE. The CDR3 totals 13 residues. The CDR3 here is CASSLRGAETQYF. CDR3 nucleotides: TGTGCCAGCAGCTTGCGGGGGGCCGAGACCCAGTACTTC.

This sequence joins TRBV6-6 and TRBJ2-7; D perhaps matches TRBD1 (5 bases). The CDR3 runs 14 residues. Germline V gives CDR1 MNHNY, CDR2 SVGAGI (reference sequence). V lost 4 bases, J lost 0 bases, and 10 bases lay in between. The DNA for the CDR3 is TGTGCCAGCAGTTCCCGGCAGGGCTCCTACGAGCAGTACTTC. It encodes CASSSRQGSYEQYF.

V and J are TRBV5-1 and TRBJ2-5; 11 bases are a match to TRBD2. The V gene end was trimmed by 0 bases and the J gene end by 2 bases; junction bases not matched to a gene: 3. Germline V CDR1 and CDR2: SGHRS, YFSETQ. This CDR3 has 16 amino acids. The CDR3 region is CASSLEASGGQETQYF. CDR3 in DNA: TGCGCCAGCAGCTTGGAAGCTAGCGGGGGGCAAGAGACCCAGTACTTC. The full variable domain, its missing parts supplied by reference TRBV5-1 and TRBJ2-5, is KAGVTQTPRYLIKTRGQQVTLSCSPISGHRSVSWYQQTPGQGLQFLFEYFSETQRNKGNFPGRFSGRQFSNSRSEMNVSTLELGDSALYLCASSLEASGGQETQYFGPGTRLLVL.

The chain is built from TRBV5-1 and TRBJ2-7; D is ambiguous. The CDR3 sequence is 15 residues long. The germline V gene has CDR1 SGHRS and CDR2 YFSETQ. Trimming took off 4 bases at V and 0 bases at J, with 14 bases between the two ends. This CDR3 is CASSTGVGGSYEQYF. The CDR3 DNA follows: TGCGCCAGCAGCACGGGTGTAGGCGGCTCCTACGAGCAGTACTTC.

A word on this clone: One end of the junction does not line up with germline, which may come from a read error. The V call is TRBV7-9, the J call TRBJ1-1; 8 bases match TRBD1. The germline V gene has CDR1 SEHNR and CDR2 FQNEAQ (reference sequence). The CDR3 is 14 amino acids. The CDR3 nucleotides read TGTTCCAGCAGCTTAGAGACAGGGGCCACTGAAGCTTTCTTT. It codes for CSSSLETGATEAFF.

The chain couples TRBV6-5 to TRBJ2-7; D remains ambiguous. V lost 0 bases, J lost 4 bases, and 13 bases lay in between. Germline V gene lookup returns CDR1 MNHEY and CDR2 SVGAGI. There are 15 residues in the CDR3. This CDR3 is CASSYSFTKPYEQYF. CDR3 in DNA: TGTGCCAGCAGTTACTCGTTCACTAAACCTTACGAGCAGTACTTC.

The genes are TRBV7-2 and TRBJ2-4, with a possible D match to TRBD1 (6 bases). The CDR3 loop spans 15 amino acids. Germline values: CDR1 SGHTA, CDR2 FQGNSA. Trimming cost V 1 base and J 5 bases, with 12 bases left between them. The CDR3 DNA is TGTGCCAGCAGCTTAGAAGGGACAATCCAAAACATTCAGTACTTC. Protein sequence: CASSLEGTIQNIQYF.

The table lists this clone with a count of one. This chain links TRBV2 with TRBJ2-5; maybe TRBD2 (5 bases). CDR3 length: 16 amino acids. V dropped 2 bases and J dropped 1 base, with 14 bases sitting between them. Germline V gene sequence: CDR1 SNHLY, CDR2 FYNNEI. The DNA of the CDR3 is TGTGCCAGCAGTGAATTTGGGTCAGCGGCCCAAGAGACCCAGTACTTC. This gives the protein CASSEFGSAAQETQYF.

A word on this clone: The junction shows a germline mismatch at one end, possibly a read error. This sequence joins TRBV7-9 and TRBJ2-7; 11 nucleotides line up with TRBD2. Germline loops: CDR1 SEHNR, CDR2 FQNEAQ (reference sequence). This CDR3 has 17 amino acids. CDR3 residues: CSSSPQGLAVTAYEQYF. CDR3 sequence (DNA): TGTTCCAGCAGCCCCCAGGGACTAGCGGTAACCGCCTACGAGCAGTACTTC.

This chain joins TRBV7-9 and TRBJ1-4; possibly TRBD1 for D (5 bases). The CDR3 loop spans 15 amino acids. V gave up 3 bases and J gave up 7 bases, with 15 bases separating them. The germline gives CDR1 SEHNR, CDR2 FQNEAQ (reference sequence). The CDR3 region is CASSFGGRVGEKLFF. In DNA, the CDR3 is TGTGCCAGCAGCTTCGGGGGGAGAGTAGGTGAAAAACTGTTTTTT.

CDR3 DNA sequence: TGTGCCAGCAGCTTGGGCCGAGAGGGGACCCAGTACTTC. As protein: CASSLGREGTQYF. The chain carries TRBV5-6 and TRBJ2-5; D might be TRBD2 (5 bases). Germline CDR1 reads SGHDT; CDR2 reads YYEEEE. CDR3 length equals 13 residues. V was shortened by 0 bases and J by 7 bases, with 10 bases between the two germline ends.

The chain couples TRBV27 to TRBJ1-2; 7 nucleotides align to TRBD1. V dropped 5 bases and J dropped 0; count of bases not matched to a gene: 9. Germline V gene lookup returns CDR1 MNHEY and CDR2 SMNVEV (reference sequence). The CDR3 has 16 residues. CDR3 protein: CASSPLRTGTNYGYTF. The CDR3 region has the DNA TGTGCCAGCAGTCCCCTCCGGACAGGAACTAACTATGGCTACACCTTC.

This clone was counted only a few times. J is TRBJ2-1 and V is TRBV13, with TRBD2 as a possible D gene (6 bases). Germline V CDR1 and CDR2: PRHDT, FYEKMQ (reference sequence). V was clipped by 5 bases and J by 8 bases, with 10 bases between them. This CDR3 is 12 amino acids long. CDR3 amino acids: CASSAGSYEQFF. The CDR3 coding sequence is TGTGCCAGCAGCGCCGGGAGTTATGAGCAGTTCTTC.

This chain's CDR3 is CASSLRVLSEETQYF. The CDR3 DNA follows: TGTGCCAGCAGCTTGCGGGTCTTGTCAGAAGAGACCCAGTACTTC. The rearrangement uses TRBV7-2 and TRBJ2-5, with D possibly matching TRBD2 (5 bases). Germline assignment: CDR1 SGHTA and CDR2 FQGNSA. CDR3 length: 15 amino acids. Trimming removed 3 bases from V and 3 bases from J, with 14 bases in between. The whole variable domain, remainder taken from reference TRBV7-2 and TRBJ2-5, is GAGVSQSPSNKVTEKGKDVELRCDPISGHTALYWYRQSLGQGLEFLIYFQGNSAPDKSGLPSDRFSAERTGGSVSTLTIQRTQQEDSAVYLCASSLRVLSEETQYFGPGTRLLVL.

The chain couples TRBV5-4 to TRBJ1-2; TRBD1 matches at 7 bases. The CDR3 sequence is 14 residues long. With 4 bases clipped from V and 3 bases from J, the junction kept 6 bases outside the gene matches. Germline-derived CDR1 and CDR2 are SGHNT and YYREEE (reference sequence). The CDR3 reads CASSLQGSDYGYTF. CDR3 nucleotide sequence: TGTGCCAGCAGCCTACAGGGGAGTGACTATGGCTACACCTTC.

This clone was picked up a small number of times. A read error is likely here: a far larger clone is one base away. The chain recombines TRBV7-2 with TRBJ2-7, with 8 bases lining up with TRBD2. The CDR3 length is 16 residues. Trimming cost V 5 bases and J 7 bases; bases outside gene matches: 16. Germline V gives CDR1 SGHTA, CDR2 FQGNSA. The CDR3 sequence is CASSGRSGGRGNEQYF. The CDR3 DNA follows: TGTGCCAGCAGCGGACGATCGGGGGGGCGGGGCAATGAGCAGTACTTC.

The rearrangement joins TRBV5-6 to TRBJ1-1; 7 nucleotides line up with TRBD1. V shed 2 bases and J 5 bases; nucleotides not matched to a gene: 6. Looked up from germline, CDR1 is SGHDT and CDR2 is YYEEEE. The CDR3 contains 14 residues. The CDR3 reads CASSFRQGWTEAFF. CDR3 DNA sequence: TGTGCCAGCAGCTTCCGACAGGGCTGGACTGAAGCTTTCTTT.

This chain uses TRBV5-7 with TRBJ2-3, with TRBD2 matching 7 bases. Being an ORF, TRBV5-7 has a function that is uncertain. The CDR3 length is 15 residues. V dropped 1 base and J dropped 0; count of bases not matched to a gene: 2. CDR3 DNA: TGTGCCAGCAGCTTGCAGCGGGGTAGCACAGATACGCAGTATTTT. Protein: CASSLQRGSTDTQYF.

CDR3 sequence: CASSISWSQPQHF. DNA of the CDR3: TGTGCCAGTAGTATAAGCTGGAGTCAGCCCCAGCATTTT. This chain uses TRBV19 with TRBJ1-5; D remains unclear. The CDR3 spans 13 residues. Trimming left V 2 bases short and J 6 bases short, with 8 bases between. Germline lookup yields CDR1 LNHDA and CDR2 SQIVND (reference sequence).

Turning to this clone: At one end the junction does not follow the germline gene, possibly because of a read error. The V call is TRBV7-9, the J call TRBJ2-3; 13 bases align to TRBD2. The length of the CDR3 is 16 residues. The germline gives CDR1 SEHNR, CDR2 FQNEAQ (reference sequence). CDR3: CSSSQGLAGLPDTQYF. The CDR3 DNA reads as TGTTCCAGCAGTCAGGGACTAGCGGGATTACCTGATACGCAGTATTTT.

This chain links TRBV6-6 with TRBJ2-1, with TRBD2 matching over 8 bases. Germline V gene lookup returns CDR1 MNHNY and CDR2 SVGAGI (reference sequence). This CDR3 region has 15 residues. V shed 4 bases, J shed 8 bases, and the junction held 10 bases outside the gene matches. The CDR3 coding sequence is TGTGCCAGCAGTTTCACTAGCGGACCGAGGGATGAGCAGTTCTTC. This sequence encodes CASSFTSGPRDEQFF.